The 9 T cell receptor beta chains listed next were all sequenced from one sample in a study of blood T cell repertoires in COVID-19. The protocol was immunoSEQ multiplex PCR, while the TCRdb copy is restricted to in-frame clones and leaves out a portion. The sample comprises approximately 180,000 clones, around 82% of which are singletons, and 4% to 6.5% rests with the top ten. Material for sequencing was PBMCs or T cells enriched from blood (not recorded which). Every receptor here comes from a woman aged 60-70 years with acute COVID-19.

The gene calls are TRBV3-1 (or the pseudogene TRBV3-2) and TRBJ1-4; TRBD1 might be the D (5 bases). The V gene's germline CDR1 is LGHDT and CDR2 YNNKEL (reference sequence). V gave up 8 bases and J gave up 4 bases, with 8 bases separating them. The CDR3 extends over 12 amino acids. CDR3 sequence (DNA): TGTGCCAGCGGCGGGGGTAATGAAAAACTGTTTTTT. This translates into CASGGGNEKLFF.

The rearrangement links TRBV28 to TRBJ1-2, with 7 bases that match TRBD1. The CDR3 is made up of 15 amino acids. V shed 1 base, J shed 5 bases, and the junction held 7 bases outside the gene matches. Germline CDR1 and CDR2: MDHEN and SYDVKM. CDR3 residues: CASSLSLPGGYGYTF. CDR3 nucleotides: TGTGCCAGCAGTTTATCCCTCCCAGGGGGGTATGGCTACACCTTC.

The chain uses TRBV19 and TRBJ2-2; 8 nucleotides agree with TRBD1. The CDR3 runs 16 residues. CDR1 is LNHDA and CDR2 is SQIVND in the germline V gene (reference sequence). V trimming: 5 bases; J trimming: 5 bases; junction bases outside the gene matches: 10. CDR3 in DNA: TGTGCCAGTAGTCCAAAGGACAGGGCTAGAACCGGGGAGCTGTTTTTT. This gives the protein CASSPKDRARTGELFF.

This clone was recorded at least ten times. The V gene is TRBV7-2, the J gene TRBJ2-1, with 11 bases lining up with TRBD2. Germline CDR1 is SGHTA and CDR2 is FQGNSA. Trimming removed 5 bases from V and 7 bases from J; junction bases left unmatched: 13. The CDR3 totals 17 residues. The CDR3 region is CASSPRLAGYNGNEQFF. The CDR3 region has the DNA TGTGCCAGCAGCCCTCGACTAGCGGGATATAACGGGAATGAGCAGTTCTTC.

The chain is built from TRBV28 and TRBJ1-2; TRBD1 might be the D (5 bases). Germline V gene data show CDR1 as MDHEN and CDR2 as SYDVKM. V dropped 6 bases and J dropped 5 bases, with 19 bases sitting between them. The CDR3 runs 15 residues. CDR3 nucleotides: TGTGCCAGCAGGAGCGCCGGCGGTGGGGGGTATGGCTACACCTTC. As protein: CASRSAGGGGYGYTF.

The chain recombines TRBV18 with TRBJ1-3, with D possibly being TRBD1 (6 bases). Germline V CDR1 and CDR2: KGHSH, LQKENI. The CDR3 totals 15 residues. V was pared by 4 bases and J by 0 bases, with 10 bases between. CDR3 nucleotides: TGTGCCAGCTCACGCGAGGACAGCTCTGGAAACACCATATATTTT. Protein sequence: CASSREDSSGNTIYF.

This chain joins TRBV19 and TRBJ2-5; D is unclear. The length of the CDR3 is 11 residues. The V end was cut by 6 bases, the J end by 2 bases, with 4 bases between. CDR1 and CDR2 (germline): LNHDA, SQIVND (reference sequence). The CDR3 region has the DNA TGTGCCAGTAGCGCGCAAGAGACCCAGTACTTC. Its protein product is CASSAQETQYF.

The chain employs TRBV6-2 or TRBV6-3 and TRBJ2-7; no clear D. The germline gives CDR1 MNHEY, CDR2 SVGEGT. CDR3 size: 13 residues. Trimming removed 6 bases at V and 1 base at J, with 10 bases between. CDR3 DNA sequence: TGTGCCAGCAGCACTACATCTTCCTACGAGCAGTACTTC. Encoded protein: CASSTTSSYEQYF.

This chain joins TRBV5-8 and TRBJ1-2; D perhaps matches TRBD1 (5 bases). Germline values: CDR1 SGHTS, CDR2 YDEGEE. CDR3 length equals 11 residues. V lost 1 base, J lost 8 bases, and 6 bases lay in between. The CDR3 DNA reads TGTGCCAGCAGCTTGCGGGGGGGCTACACCTTC. Amino acids: CASSLRGGYTF.